Sequencing of this T cell receptor beta chain was carried out in a study of Ad26.COV2.S vaccination and SARS-CoV-2 variants. On the study more broadly: Ad26.COV2.S was injected intramuscularly once or twice, 56 days apart. Study-wide results and limits: Spike-specific CD8+ and CD4+ T cell responses reportedly showed substantial breadth after vaccination.

Treatment here: 19 received Ad26.COV2.S at low or high dose, single or two shots; about 5 received placebo; per-sample allocation not given. Sampling took place 63 days after the first vaccine or placebo injection. Germline CDR1 SQVTM, CDR2 ANQGSEA. Trimming removed 4 bases from V and 4 bases from J, with 7 bases in between. This CDR3 has 11 amino acids. With regard to this clone: Its antigen is still unknown.

Generated by immunoSEQ multiplex PCR, the TCRdb table keeps only in-frame clones and is missing some. The data show hundreds of thousands of clones, around 87% seen once. Specimen: peripheral blood, collected in a trial of Ad26.COV2.S vaccine versus placebo. The TCR comes from a person aged 18-60 years who received the Ad26.COV2.S COVID-19 vaccine or a placebo. The chain combines TRBV29-1 with TRBJ1-2; no clear D. The CDR3 DNA reads TGCAGCGTTGTAGAGCGCTATGGCTACACCTTC. This codes for CSVVERYGYTF.